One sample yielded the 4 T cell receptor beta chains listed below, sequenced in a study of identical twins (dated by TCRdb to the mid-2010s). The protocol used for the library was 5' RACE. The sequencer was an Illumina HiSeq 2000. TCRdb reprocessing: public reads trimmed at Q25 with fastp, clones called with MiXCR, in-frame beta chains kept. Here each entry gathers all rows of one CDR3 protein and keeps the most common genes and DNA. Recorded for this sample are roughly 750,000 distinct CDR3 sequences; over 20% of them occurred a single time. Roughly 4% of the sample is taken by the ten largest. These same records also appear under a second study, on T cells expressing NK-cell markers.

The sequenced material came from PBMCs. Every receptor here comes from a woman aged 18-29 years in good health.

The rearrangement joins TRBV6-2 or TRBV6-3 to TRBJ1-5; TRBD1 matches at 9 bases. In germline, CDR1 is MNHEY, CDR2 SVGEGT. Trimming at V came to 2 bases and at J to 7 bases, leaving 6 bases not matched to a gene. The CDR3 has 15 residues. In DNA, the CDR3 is TGTGCCAGCAGTTACGGGACAGGGTTAAGCCAGCCCCAGCATTTT. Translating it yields CASSYGTGLSQPQHF.

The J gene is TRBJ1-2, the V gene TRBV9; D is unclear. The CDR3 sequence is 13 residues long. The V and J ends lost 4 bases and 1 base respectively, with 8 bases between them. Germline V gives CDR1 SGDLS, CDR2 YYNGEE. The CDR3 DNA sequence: TGTGCCAGCAGCTCCGGGATTAACTATGGCTACACCTTC. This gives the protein CASSSGINYGYTF.

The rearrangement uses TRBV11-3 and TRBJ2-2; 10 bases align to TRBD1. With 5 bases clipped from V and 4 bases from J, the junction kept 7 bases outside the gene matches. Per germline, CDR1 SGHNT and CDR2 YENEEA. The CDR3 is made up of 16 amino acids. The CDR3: CASSGRQGAGTGELFF. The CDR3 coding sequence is TGTGCCAGCAGCGGACGACAGGGGGCCGGCACCGGGGAGCTGTTTTTT.

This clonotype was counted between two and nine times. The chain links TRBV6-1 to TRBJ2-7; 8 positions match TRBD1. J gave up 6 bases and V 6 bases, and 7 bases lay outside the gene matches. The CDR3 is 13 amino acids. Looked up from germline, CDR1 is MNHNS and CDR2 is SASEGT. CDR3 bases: TGTGCCAGCAGAGACAGGGGAGTTGGCGAGCAGTACTTC. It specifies CASRDRGVGEQYF.